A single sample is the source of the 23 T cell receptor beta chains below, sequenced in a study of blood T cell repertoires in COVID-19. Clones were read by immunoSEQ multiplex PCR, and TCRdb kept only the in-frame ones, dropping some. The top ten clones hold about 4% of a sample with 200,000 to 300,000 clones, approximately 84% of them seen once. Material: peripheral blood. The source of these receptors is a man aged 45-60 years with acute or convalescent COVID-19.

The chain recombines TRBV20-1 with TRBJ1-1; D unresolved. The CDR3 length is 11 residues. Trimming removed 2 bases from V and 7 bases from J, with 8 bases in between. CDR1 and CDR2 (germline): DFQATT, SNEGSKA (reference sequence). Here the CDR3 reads CSARPGLEAFF. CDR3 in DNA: TGCAGTGCTAGACCCGGACTTGAAGCTTTCTTT.

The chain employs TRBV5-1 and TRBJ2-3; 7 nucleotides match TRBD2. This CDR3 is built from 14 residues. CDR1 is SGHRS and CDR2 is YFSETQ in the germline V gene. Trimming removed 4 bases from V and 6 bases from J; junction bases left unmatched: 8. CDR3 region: CASSPAGVGDTQYF. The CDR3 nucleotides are TGCGCCAGCAGCCCCGCGGGAGTGGGTGATACGCAGTATTTT.

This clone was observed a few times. The CDR3 nucleotides read TGTGCCAGTAGTCTGGACAGCACTTATAATTCACCCCTCCACTTT. Amino acid sequence: CASSLDSTYNSPLHF. The gene calls are TRBV19 and TRBJ1-6, with a weak D call TRBD1 (6 bases). CDR1 and CDR2 (germline): LNHDA, SQIVND (reference sequence). V lost 5 bases and J lost 4, with 12 bases in between. The CDR3 spans 15 residues.

CDR3 nucleotides: TGTGCCAGCAGTAAGTCAGGGGAAACTGAAGCTTTCTTT. Translating it yields CASSKSGETEAFF. The chain uses TRBV5-8 and TRBJ1-1, with D maybe TRBD1 (6 bases). Germline lookup yields CDR1 SGHTS and CDR2 YDEGEE. The V end was cut by 5 bases, the J end by 5 bases, with 13 bases between. This CDR3 contains 13 residues.

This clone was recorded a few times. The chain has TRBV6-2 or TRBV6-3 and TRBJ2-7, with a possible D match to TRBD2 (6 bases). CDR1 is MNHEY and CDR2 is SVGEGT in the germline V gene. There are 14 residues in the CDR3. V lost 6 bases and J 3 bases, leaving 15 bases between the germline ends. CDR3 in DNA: TGTGCCAGCAGCAAGCGGGTGGACCGCTACGAGCAGTACTTC. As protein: CASSKRVDRYEQYF.

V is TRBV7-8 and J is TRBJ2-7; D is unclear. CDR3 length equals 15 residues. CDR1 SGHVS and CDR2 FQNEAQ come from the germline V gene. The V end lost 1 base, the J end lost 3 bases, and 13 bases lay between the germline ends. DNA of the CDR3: TGTGCCAGCAGCTTAGTAGCCGGAGTAAACTACGAGCAGTACTTC. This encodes CASSLVAGVNYEQYF.

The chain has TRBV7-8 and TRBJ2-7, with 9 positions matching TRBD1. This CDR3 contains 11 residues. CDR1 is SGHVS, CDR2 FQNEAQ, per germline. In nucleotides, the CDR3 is TGTGACGGGGGACAGGGCTACGAGCAGTACTTC. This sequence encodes CDGGQGYEQYF.

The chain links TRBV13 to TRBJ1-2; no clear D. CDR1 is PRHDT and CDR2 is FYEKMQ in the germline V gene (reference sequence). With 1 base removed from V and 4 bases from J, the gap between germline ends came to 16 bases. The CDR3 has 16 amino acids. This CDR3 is CASSLASFNGAYGYTF. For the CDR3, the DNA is TGTGCCAGCAGCTTAGCCTCCTTCAACGGAGCCTATGGCTACACCTTC. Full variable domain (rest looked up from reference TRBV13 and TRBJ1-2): AAGVIQSPRHLIKEKRETATLKCYPIPRHDTVYWYQQGPGQDPQFLISFYEKMQSDKGSIPDRFSAQQFSDYHSELNMSSLELGDSALYFCASSLASFNGAYGYTFGSGTRLTVV.

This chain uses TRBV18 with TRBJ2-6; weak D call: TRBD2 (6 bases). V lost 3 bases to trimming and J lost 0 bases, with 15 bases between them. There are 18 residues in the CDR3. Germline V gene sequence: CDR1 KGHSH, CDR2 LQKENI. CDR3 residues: CASSPRAGSSSGANVLTF. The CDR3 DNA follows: TGTGCCAGCTCACCCCGGGCGGGAAGCAGCTCTGGGGCCAACGTCCTGACTTTC.

The CDR3 sequence is CASSYYIGNSPLHF. The DNA for the CDR3 is TGTGCCAGCAGCTATTACATCGGGAATTCACCCCTCCACTTT. The rearrangement links TRBV11-2 to TRBJ1-6; no reliable D call. The CDR3 covers 14 residues. V was shortened by 4 bases and J by 7 bases, with 11 bases between the two germline ends. Germline CDR1 SGHAT, CDR2 FQNNGV.

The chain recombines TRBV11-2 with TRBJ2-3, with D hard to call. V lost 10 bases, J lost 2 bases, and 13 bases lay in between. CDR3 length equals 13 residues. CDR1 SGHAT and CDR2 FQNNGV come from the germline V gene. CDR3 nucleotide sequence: TGTGCCACTTCGCTTAGTCTCACAGATACGCAGTATTTT. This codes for CATSLSLTDTQYF.

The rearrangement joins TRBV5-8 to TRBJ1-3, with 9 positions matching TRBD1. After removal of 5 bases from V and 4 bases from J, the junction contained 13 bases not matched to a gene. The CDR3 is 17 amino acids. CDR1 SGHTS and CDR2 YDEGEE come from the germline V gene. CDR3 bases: TGTGCCAGCAGATTTGTGACCCCCGGGACAGGGGGAAACACCATATATTTT. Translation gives CASRFVTPGTGGNTIYF.

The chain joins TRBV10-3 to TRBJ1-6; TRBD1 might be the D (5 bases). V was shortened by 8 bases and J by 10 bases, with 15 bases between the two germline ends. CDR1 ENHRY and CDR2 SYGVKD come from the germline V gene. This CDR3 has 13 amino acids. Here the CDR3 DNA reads TGTGCCATCCATGGGGGACTAAGCTCACCCCTCCACTTT. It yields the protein CAIHGGLSSPLHF.

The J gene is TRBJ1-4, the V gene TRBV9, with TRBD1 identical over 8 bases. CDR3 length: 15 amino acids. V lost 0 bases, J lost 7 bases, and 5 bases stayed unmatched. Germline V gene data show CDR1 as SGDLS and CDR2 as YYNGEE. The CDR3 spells CASSVAGTGSEKLFF. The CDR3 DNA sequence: TGTGCCAGCAGCGTAGCTGGGACAGGTAGTGAAAAACTGTTTTTT.

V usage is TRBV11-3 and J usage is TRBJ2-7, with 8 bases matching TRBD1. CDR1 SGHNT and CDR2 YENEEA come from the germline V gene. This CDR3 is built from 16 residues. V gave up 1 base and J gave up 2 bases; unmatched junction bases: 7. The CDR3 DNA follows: TGTGCCAGCAGCTTAGGGCCGGGACAGGCAACCTACGAGCAGTACTTC. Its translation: CASSLGPGQATYEQYF.

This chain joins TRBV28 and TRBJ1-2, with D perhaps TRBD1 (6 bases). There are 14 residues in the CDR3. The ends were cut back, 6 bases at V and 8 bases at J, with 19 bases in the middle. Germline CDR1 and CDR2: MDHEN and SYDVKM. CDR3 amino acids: CASRIQGLGQGYTF. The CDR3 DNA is TGTGCCAGCAGAATACAGGGTTTAGGTCAAGGCTACACCTTC.

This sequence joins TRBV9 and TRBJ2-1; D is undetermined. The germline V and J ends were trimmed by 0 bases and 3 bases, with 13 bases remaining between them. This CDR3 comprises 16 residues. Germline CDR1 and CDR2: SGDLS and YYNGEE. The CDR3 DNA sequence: TGTGCCAGCAGCGTAGAGGCTAGTCAGATCTACAATGAGCAGTTCTTC. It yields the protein CASSVEASQIYNEQFF.

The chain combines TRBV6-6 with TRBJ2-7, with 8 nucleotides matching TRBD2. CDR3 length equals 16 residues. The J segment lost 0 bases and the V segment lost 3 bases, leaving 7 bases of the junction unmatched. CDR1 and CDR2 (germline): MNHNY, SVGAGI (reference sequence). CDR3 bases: TGTGCCAGCAGTTATCATAGCGGGGCAAGCTCCTACGAGCAGTACTTC. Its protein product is CASSYHSGASSYEQYF.

This CDR3 reads CASRSTSGSTDTQYF. Here the CDR3 DNA reads TGTGCCAGCAGATCTACTAGCGGAAGCACAGATACGCAGTATTTT. The chain has TRBV5-5 and TRBJ2-3; 8 bases match TRBD2. CDR3 length equals 15 residues. CDR1 is SGHKS, CDR2 YYEKEE, per germline (reference sequence). V was clipped by 5 bases and J by 0 bases; unmatched bases: 5.

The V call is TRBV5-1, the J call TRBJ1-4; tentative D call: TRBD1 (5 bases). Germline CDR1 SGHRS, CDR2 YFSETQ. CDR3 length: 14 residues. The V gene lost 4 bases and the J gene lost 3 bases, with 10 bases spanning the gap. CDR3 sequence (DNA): TGCGCCAGCAGCGGGGGGGTTCCTAATGAAAAACTGTTTTTT. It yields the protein CASSGGVPNEKLFF.

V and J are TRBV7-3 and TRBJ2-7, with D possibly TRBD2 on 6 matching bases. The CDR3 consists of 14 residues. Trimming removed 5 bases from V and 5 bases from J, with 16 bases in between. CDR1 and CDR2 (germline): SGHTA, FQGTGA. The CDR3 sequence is CASSLDGQRDEQYF. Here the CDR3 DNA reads TGTGCCAGCAGCCTGGACGGCCAGCGGGACGAGCAGTACTTC.

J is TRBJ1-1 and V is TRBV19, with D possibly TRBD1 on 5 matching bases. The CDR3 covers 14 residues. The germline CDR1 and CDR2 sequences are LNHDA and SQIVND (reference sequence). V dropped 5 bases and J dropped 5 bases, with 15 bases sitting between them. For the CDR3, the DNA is TGTGCCAGTAGTGCGGGGCCGGGGCGGACTGAAGCTTTCTTT. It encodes CASSAGPGRTEAFF.

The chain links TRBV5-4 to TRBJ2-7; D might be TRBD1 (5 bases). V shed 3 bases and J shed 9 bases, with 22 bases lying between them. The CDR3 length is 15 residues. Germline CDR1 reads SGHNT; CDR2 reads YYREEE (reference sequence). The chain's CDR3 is CASSSHRNDLRVQYF. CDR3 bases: TGTGCCAGCAGCTCCCACAGGAACGACCTACGAGTGCAGTACTTC.